Following are 7 T cell receptor beta chains from one sample sequenced in a study of blood T cell repertoires in COVID-19 (dated by TCRdb to between 2020 and 2021). Receptor libraries were prepared by the immunoSEQ multiplex PCR assay. TCRdb holds this immuneACCESS table with in-frame rearrangements only. Some clones are missing; in checked studies, unresolved V genes explain under half, and the rest has no known cause. The sample table holds about 110,000 clones, of which about 86% were seen once. The ten top clones hold roughly two fifths of the sample. The specimen was peripheral blood. These TCRs come from an older man with acute or convalescent COVID-19.

This rearrangement joins TRBV5-6 to TRBJ1-1; no clear D gene. Germline V lookup: CDR1 SGHDT, CDR2 YYEEEE. Trimming left V 0 bases short and J 1 base short, with 16 bases between. The CDR3 loop spans 17 amino acids. In DNA, the CDR3 is TGTGCCAGCAGCTTGGAGTCGACAAGTTTCGCGAACACTGAAGCTTTCTTT. This sequence encodes CASSLESTSFANTEAFF. The whole variable domain, remainder taken from reference TRBV5-6 and TRBJ1-1, is DAGVTQSPTHLIKTRGQQVTLRCSPKSGHDTVSWYQQALGQGPQFIFQYYEEEERQRGNFPDRFSGHQFPNYSSELNVNALLLGDSALYLCASSLESTSFANTEAFFGQGTRLTVV.

V usage is TRBV29-1 and J usage is TRBJ2-7, with 9 bases identical to TRBD1. The CDR3 sequence is 12 residues long. V was pared by 7 bases and J by 7 bases, with 8 bases of the junction left unmatched. Germline values: CDR1 SQVTM, CDR2 ANQGSEA. CDR3 nucleotide sequence: TGCAGCGGTGGGACAGGGAATTCGGAGCAGTACTTC. It yields the protein CSGGTGNSEQYF.

This clone was counted between two and nine times. Written as DNA, the CDR3 is TGCGCCAGCAGTTTTTCGCAGGTTACCACTGAAGCTTTCTTT. This sequence encodes CASSFSQVTTEAFF. The genes are TRBV5-1 and TRBJ1-1, with D unclear. CDR3 length: 14 residues. Germline V gene sequence: CDR1 SGHRS, CDR2 YFSETQ. V lost 5 bases to trimming and J lost 4 bases, with 15 bases between them.

A few counts support this clone. The chain is built from TRBV14 and TRBJ1-2; D ambiguous. Trimming left V 2 bases short and J 4 bases short, with 8 bases between. The CDR3 is 13 amino acids. The germline V gene has CDR1 SGHDN and CDR2 FVKESK. CDR3 coding DNA: TGTGCCAGCAGCCAACTGGCTGTCTATGGCTACACCTTC. As protein: CASSQLAVYGYTF. Combining the CDR3 with reference TRBV14 and TRBJ1-2 gives the whole variable domain EAGVTQFPSHSVIEKGQTVTLRCDPISGHDNLYWYRRVMGKEIKFLLHFVKESKQDESGMPNNRFLAERTGGTYSTLKVQPAELEDSGVYFCASSQLAVYGYTFGSGTRLTVV.

J is TRBJ1-1 and V is TRBV18, with D possibly TRBD1 on 6 matching bases. Germline V CDR1 and CDR2: KGHSH, LQKENI. The V end was cut by 5 bases, the J end by 4 bases, with 17 bases between. The CDR3 spans 15 residues. The DNA for the CDR3 is TGTGCCAGCTCAAGCCGACAGGTACAGGGCACTGAAGCTTTCTTT. This sequence encodes CASSSRQVQGTEAFF.

The gene calls are TRBV27 and TRBJ1-5; 8 bases are shared with TRBD1. This CDR3 is built from 17 residues. In germline, CDR1 is MNHEY, CDR2 SMNVEV (reference sequence). Unmatched junction bases numbered 10, after V lost 2 bases and J lost 4 bases. The CDR3 is CASSLNRGAGANQPQHF. The CDR3 DNA is TGTGCCAGCAGTTTAAACAGGGGGGCAGGGGCAAATCAGCCCCAGCATTTT.

This clone was observed a handful of times. J is TRBJ1-5 and V is TRBV5-1; no definite D call. The germline V gene encodes CDR1 SGHRS and CDR2 YFSETQ. This CDR3 is built from 13 residues. Trimming left V 4 bases short and J 5 bases short, with 10 bases between. The DNA for the CDR3 is TGCGCCAGCAGCAAGGAAGCGGATCAGCCCCAGCATTTT. As protein: CASSKEADQPQHF.